This record covers a single T cell receptor beta chain. The method was immunoSEQ multiplex PCR; TCRdb's version includes in-frame clones alone and lacks a portion of them. The sample lists approximately 50,000 clones, 90% occurring once. The data derive from a study of T cell changes during pregnancy in multiple sclerosis. Germline CDR1 reads SGHRS; CDR2 reads YFSETQ. The CDR3 extends over 12 amino acids. The germline V and J ends were trimmed by 5 bases and 4 bases, with 9 bases remaining between them. The specimen comprised peripheral blood, sampled in the third trimester of pregnancy. The gene calls are TRBV5-1 and TRBJ1-2, with D perhaps matching TRBD1 (6 bases). The receptor's source is a female donor in good health, enrolled as a control in a pregnancy study. The CDR3 DNA is TGCGCCAGCAGAACAGGGACCTATGGCTACACCTTC. Protein: CASRTGTYGYTF.